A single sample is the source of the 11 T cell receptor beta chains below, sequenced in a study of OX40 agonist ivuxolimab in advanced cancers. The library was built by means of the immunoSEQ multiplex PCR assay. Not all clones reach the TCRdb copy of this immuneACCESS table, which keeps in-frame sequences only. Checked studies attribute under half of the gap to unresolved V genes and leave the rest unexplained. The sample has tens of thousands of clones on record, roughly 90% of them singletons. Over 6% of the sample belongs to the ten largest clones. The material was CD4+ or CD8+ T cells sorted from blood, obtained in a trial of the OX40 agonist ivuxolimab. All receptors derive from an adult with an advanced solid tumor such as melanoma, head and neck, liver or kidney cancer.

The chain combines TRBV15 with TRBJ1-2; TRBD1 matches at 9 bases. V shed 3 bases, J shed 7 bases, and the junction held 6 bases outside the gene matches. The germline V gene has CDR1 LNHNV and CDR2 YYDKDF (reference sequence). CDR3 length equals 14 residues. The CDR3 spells CATSSPDRGVGYTF. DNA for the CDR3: TGTGCCACCAGCAGCCCAGACAGGGGGGTTGGCTACACCTTC.

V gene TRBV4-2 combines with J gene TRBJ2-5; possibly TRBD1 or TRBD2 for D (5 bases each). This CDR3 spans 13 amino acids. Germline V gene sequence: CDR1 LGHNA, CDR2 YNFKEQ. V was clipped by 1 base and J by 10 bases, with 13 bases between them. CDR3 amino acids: CASSQVVGTDQYF. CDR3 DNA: TGTGCCAGCAGCCAAGTCGTAGGGACGGACCAGTACTTC.

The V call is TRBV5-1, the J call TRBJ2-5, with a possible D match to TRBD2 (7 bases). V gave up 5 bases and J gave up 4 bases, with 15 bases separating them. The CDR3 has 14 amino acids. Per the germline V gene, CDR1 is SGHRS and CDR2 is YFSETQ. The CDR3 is CASRFGGGGETQYF. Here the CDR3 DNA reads TGCGCCAGCAGATTTGGGGGGGGCGGAGAGACCCAGTACTTC.

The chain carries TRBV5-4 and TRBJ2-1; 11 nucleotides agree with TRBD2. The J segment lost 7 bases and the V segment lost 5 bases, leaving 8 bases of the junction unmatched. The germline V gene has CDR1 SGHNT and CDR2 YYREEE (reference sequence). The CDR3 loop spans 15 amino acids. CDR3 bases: TGTGCCAGCAGGCCGACTAGCGGGATGGGGAATGAGCAGTTCTTC. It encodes CASRPTSGMGNEQFF.

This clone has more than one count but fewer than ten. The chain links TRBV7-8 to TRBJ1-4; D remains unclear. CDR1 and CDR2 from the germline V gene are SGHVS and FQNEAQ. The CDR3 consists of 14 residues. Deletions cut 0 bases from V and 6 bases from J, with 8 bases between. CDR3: CASSLAGNYEKLFF. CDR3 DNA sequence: TGTGCCAGCAGCTTAGCTGGGAACTATGAAAAACTGTTTTTT.

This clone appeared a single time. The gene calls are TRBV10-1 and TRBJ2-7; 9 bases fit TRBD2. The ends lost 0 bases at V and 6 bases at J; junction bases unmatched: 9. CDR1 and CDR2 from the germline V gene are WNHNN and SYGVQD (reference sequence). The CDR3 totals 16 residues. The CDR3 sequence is CASSESRAGGPVEQYF. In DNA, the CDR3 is TGCGCCAGCAGTGAGTCAAGGGCGGGAGGGCCGGTCGAGCAGTACTTC.

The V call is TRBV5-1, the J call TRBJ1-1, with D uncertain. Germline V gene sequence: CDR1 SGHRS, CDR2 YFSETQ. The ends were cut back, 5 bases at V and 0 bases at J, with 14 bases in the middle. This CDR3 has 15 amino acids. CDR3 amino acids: CASRLRAQVNTEAFF. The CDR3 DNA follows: TGCGCCAGCAGGCTTAGGGCGCAAGTGAACACTGAAGCTTTCTTT.

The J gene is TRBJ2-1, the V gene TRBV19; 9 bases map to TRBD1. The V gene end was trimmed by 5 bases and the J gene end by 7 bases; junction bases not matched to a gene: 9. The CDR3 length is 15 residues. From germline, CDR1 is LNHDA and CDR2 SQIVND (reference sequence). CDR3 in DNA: TGTGCCAGTAGTGGAGTGACAGGGGGGATTAATGAGCAGTTCTTC. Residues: CASSGVTGGINEQFF.

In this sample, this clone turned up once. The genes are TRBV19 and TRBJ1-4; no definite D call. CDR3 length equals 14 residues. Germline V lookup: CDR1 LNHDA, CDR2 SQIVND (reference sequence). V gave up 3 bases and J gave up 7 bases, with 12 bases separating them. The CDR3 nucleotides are TGTGCCAGTAGTATTGACCTCCGAAGTGAAAAACTGTTTTTT. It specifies CASSIDLRSEKLFF.

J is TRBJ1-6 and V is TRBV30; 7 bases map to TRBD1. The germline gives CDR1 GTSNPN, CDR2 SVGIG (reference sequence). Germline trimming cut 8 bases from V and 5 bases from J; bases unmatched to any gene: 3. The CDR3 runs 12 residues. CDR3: CASDRDNSPLHF. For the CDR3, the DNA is TGTGCCAGCGACAGGGATAATTCACCCCTCCACTTT.

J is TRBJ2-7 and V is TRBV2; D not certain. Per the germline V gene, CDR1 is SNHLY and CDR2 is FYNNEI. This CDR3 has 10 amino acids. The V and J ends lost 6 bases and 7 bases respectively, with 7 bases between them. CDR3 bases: TGTGCCAGCAGCGCACCAGAGCAGTACTTC. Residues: CASSAPEQYF.